This entry concerns a single TCR beta chain. The antigen remains unidentified. Trimming shortened V by 3 bases and J by 4 bases, and 11 bases separated the two germline ends. Germline CDR1 SGHDT, CDR2 YYEEEE. The CDR3 length is 14 residues. PCR was performed using 60 Vbeta and 13 Jbeta primers. Assay used: immunoSEQ multiplex PCR; TCRdb lists only in-frame clones, some missing. The table shows about 130,000 clones, with about 80% occurring only once. The data were obtained in a study of cytomegalovirus exposure and HLA in healthy donors. Study-level points and caveats: According to a later analysis, most TCR beta chains associated with CMV appeared HLA-restricted. Across all donors, roughly uniform sequencing depth was an assumption of the presence/absence analyses.

The specimen was PBMCs. The receptor's source is a male donor in good health and CMV-seronegative. The gene calls are TRBV5-6 and TRBJ1-3, with no clear D. In DNA, the CDR3 is TGTGCCAGCAGCTCGGGCGGGGTAGGAAACACCATATATTTT. Its protein is CASSSGGVGNTIYF. The complete variable domain, with remaining parts taken from reference TRBV5-6 and TRBJ1-3, reads DAGVTQSPTHLIKTRGQQVTLRCSPKSGHDTVSWYQQALGQGPQFIFQYYEEEERQRGNFPDRFSGHQFPNYSSELNVNALLLGDSALYLCASSSGGVGNTIYFGEGSWLTVV.